This TCR beta chain is drawn from a study of Tregs in tolerant kidney transplant recipients. As for the study in general: The nonmyeloablative bone marrow transplants came from related graft donors, with transient mixed chimerism. Sorted recipient Tregs were expanded on donor B cells with IL-2, restimulated day 11.

Method: immunoSEQ multiplex PCR; TCRdb's copy keeps in-frame clones and lacks some. The sample has a few thousand clones, around 90% seen once. Comment on this clone: Antigen: not known.

General study results and limits: The most relevant donor-specific Treg TCRbeta repertoire apparently came from expansion with activated donor B cells.

This CDR3 is 11 amino acids long. The germline CDR1 and CDR2 sequences are MNHNY and SVGAGI (reference sequence). V lost 7 bases to trimming and J lost 8 bases, with 9 bases between them. This TCR was recovered from a human patient who received a combined kidney and bone marrow transplant. This chain connects TRBV6-6 to TRBJ2-1, with D perhaps matching TRBD1 (6 bases). The sequencing used Tregs from blood cultured with allogeneic cells, collected before the transplant. This CDR3 reads CASTHRDEQFF. The CDR3 DNA reads as TGTGCCAGCACCCACAGGGATGAGCAGTTCTTC.